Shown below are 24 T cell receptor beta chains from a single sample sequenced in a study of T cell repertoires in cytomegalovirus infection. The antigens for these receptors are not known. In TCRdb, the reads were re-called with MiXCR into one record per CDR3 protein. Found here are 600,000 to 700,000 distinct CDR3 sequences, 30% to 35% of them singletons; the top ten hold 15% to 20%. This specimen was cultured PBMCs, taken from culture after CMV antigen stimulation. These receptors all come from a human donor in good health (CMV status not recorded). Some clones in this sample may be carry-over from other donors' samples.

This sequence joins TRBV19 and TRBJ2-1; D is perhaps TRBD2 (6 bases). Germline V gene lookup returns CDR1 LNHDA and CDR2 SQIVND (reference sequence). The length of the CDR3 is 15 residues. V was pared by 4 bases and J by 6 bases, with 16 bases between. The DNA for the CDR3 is TGTGCCAGTAGTACCTCTAGCGTCCCTCGCAATGAGCAGTTCTTC. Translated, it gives CASSTSSVPRNEQFF.

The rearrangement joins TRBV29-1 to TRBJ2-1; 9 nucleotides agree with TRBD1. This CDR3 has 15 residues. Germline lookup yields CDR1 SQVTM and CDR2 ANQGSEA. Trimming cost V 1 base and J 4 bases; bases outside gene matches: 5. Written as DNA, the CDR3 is TGCAGCGTTGAAGTACGGACAGGGGTGTACAATGAGCAGTTCTTC. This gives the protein CSVEVRTGVYNEQFF.

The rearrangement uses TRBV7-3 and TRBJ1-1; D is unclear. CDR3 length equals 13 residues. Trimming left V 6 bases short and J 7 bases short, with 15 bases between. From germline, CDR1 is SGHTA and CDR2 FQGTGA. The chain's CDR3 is CASSYIGRDEAFF. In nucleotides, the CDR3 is TGTGCCAGCAGTTACATCGGGAGGGATGAAGCTTTCTTT. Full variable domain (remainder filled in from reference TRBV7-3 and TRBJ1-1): GAGVSQTPSNKVTEKGKYVELRCDPISGHTALYWYRQSLGQGPEFLIYFQGTGAADDSGLPNDRFFAVRPEGSVSTLKIQRTERGDSAVYLCASSYIGRDEAFFGQGTRLTVV.

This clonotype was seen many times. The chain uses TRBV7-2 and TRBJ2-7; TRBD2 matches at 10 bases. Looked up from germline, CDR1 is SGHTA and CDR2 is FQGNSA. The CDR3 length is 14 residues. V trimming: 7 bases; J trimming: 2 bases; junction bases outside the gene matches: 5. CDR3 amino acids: CASTIAGGPYEQYF. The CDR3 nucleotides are TGTGCCAGCACCATAGCGGGAGGCCCCTACGAGCAGTACTTC.

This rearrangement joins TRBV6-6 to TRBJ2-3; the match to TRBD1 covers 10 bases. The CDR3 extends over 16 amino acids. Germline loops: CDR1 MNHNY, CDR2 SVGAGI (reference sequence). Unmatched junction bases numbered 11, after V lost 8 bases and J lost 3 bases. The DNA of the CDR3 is TGTGCCAGCTGCCGACGACAGGGGGCTGGGACAGATACGCAGTATTTT. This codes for CASCRRQGAGTDTQYF.

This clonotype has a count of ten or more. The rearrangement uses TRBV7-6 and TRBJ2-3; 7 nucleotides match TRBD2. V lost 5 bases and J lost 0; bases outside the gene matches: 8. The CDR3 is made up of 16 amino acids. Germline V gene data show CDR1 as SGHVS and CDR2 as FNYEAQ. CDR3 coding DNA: TGTGCCAGCAGCCCTGTAGCGGGTCCTAGCACAGATACGCAGTATTTT. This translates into CASSPVAGPSTDTQYF.

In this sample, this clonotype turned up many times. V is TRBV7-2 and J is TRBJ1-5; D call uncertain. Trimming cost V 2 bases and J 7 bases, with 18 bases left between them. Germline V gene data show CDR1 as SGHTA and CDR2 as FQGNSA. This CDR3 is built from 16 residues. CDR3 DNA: TGTGCCAGCAGCTTACTGTCGACTGGCGGGGTCCAGCCCCAGCATTTT. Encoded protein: CASSLLSTGGVQPQHF.

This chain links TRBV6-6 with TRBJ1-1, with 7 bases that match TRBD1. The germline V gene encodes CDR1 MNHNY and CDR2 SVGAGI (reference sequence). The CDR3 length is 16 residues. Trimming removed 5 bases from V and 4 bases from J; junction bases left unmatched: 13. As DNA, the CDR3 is TGTGCCAGCAGTACACGACAGGGTCGGCGTTCCACTGAAGCTTTCTTT. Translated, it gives CASSTRQGRRSTEAFF.

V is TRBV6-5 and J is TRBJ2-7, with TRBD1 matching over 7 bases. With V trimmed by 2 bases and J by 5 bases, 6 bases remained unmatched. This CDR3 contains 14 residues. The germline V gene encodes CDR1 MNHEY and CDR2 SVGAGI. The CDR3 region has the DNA TGTGCCAGCAGTTACAAACAGGGGTTCGACGAGCAGTACTTC. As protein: CASSYKQGFDEQYF.

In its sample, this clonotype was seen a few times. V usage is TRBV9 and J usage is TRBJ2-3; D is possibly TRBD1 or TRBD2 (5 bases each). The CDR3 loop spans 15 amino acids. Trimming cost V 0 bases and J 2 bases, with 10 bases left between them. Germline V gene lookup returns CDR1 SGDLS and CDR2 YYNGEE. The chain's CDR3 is CASSVVEGYTDTQYF. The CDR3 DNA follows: TGTGCCAGCAGCGTAGTTGAGGGGTACACAGATACGCAGTATTTT.

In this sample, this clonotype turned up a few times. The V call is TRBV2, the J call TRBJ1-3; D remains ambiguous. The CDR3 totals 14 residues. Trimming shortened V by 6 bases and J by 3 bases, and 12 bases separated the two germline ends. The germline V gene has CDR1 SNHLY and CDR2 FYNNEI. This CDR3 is CASSTESYGNTIYF. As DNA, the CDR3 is TGTGCCAGCAGCACCGAGTCTTATGGAAACACCATATATTTT.

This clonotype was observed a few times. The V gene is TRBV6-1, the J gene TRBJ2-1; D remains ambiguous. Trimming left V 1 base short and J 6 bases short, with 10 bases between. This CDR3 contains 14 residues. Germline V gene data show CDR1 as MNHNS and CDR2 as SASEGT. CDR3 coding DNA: TGTGCCAGCAGTGAAGGCCTCTTAGGCAATGAGCAGTTCTTC. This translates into CASSEGLLGNEQFF.

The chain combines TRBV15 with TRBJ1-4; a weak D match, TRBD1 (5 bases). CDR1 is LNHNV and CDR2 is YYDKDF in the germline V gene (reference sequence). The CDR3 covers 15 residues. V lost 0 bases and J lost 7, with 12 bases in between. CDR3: CATSRDQGALEKLFF. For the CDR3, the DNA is TGTGCCACCAGCAGAGATCAGGGTGCACTTGAAAAACTGTTTTTT.

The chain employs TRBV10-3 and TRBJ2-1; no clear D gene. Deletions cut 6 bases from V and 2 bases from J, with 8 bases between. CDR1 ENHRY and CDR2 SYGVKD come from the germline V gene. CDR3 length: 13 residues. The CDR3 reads CAIRQIAYNEQFF. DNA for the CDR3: TGTGCCATCAGACAGATCGCCTACAATGAGCAGTTCTTC.

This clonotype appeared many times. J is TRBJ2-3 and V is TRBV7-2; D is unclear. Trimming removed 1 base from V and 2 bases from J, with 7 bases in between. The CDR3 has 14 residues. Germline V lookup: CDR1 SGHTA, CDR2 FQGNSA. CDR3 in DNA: TGTGCCAGCAGCTTAGATGCGTCCACAGATACGCAGTATTTT. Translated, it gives CASSLDASTDTQYF.

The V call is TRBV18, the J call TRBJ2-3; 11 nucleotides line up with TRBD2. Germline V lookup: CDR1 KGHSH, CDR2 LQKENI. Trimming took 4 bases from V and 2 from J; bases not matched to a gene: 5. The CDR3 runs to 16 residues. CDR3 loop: CASSLTSGTITDTQYF. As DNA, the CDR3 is TGTGCCAGCTCACTGACTAGCGGGACCATCACAGATACGCAGTATTTT.

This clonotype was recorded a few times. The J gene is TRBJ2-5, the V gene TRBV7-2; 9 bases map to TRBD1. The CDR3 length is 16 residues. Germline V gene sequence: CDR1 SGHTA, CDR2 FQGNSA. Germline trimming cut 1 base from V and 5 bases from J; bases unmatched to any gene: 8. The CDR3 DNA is TGTGCCAGCAGCTTAGTAGGGACAGGGACTTTTGAGACCCAGTACTTC. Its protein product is CASSLVGTGTFETQYF.

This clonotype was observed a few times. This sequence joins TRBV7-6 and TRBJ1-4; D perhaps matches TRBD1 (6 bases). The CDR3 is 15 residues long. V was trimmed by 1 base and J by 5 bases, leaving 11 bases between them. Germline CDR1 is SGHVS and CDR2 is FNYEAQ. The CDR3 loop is CASSLGRQGNEKLFF. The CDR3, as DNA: TGTGCCAGCAGCTTAGGGCGGCAGGGGAATGAAAAACTGTTTTTT.

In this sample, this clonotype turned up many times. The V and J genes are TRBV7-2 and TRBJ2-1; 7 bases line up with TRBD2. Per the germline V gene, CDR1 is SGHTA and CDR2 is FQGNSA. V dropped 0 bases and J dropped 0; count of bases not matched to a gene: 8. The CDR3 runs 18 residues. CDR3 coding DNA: TGTGCCAGCAGCTTAGCGGTGACTAGCAGAAGCTCCTACAATGAGCAGTTCTTC. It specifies CASSLAVTSRSSYNEQFF.

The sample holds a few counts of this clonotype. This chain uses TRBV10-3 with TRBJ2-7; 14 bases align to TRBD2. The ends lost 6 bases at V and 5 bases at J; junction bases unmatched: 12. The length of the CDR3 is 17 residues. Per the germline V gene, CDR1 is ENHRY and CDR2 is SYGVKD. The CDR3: CAISKRGLAGGRHEQYF. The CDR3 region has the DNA TGTGCCATCAGCAAGAGAGGACTAGCGGGAGGTCGGCACGAGCAGTACTTC.

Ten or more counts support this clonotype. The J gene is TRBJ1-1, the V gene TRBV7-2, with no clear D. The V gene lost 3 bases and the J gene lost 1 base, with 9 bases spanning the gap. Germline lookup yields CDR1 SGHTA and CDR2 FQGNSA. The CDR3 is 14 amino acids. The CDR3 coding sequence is TGTGCCAGCAGCTTTAGTGGGGAGAACACTGAAGCTTTCTTT. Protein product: CASSFSGENTEAFF.

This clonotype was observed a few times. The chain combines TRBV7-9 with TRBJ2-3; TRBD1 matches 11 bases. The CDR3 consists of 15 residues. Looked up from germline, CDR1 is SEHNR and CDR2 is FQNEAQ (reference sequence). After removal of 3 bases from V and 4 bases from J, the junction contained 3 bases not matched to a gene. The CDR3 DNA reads TGTGCCAGCAGCTTTTGGACAGGGGGCTCAGATACGCAGTATTTT. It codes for CASSFWTGGSDTQYF.

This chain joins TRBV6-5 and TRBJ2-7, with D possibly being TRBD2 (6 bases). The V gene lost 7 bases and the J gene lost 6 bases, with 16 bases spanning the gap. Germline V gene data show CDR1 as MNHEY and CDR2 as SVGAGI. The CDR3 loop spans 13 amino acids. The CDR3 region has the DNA TGTGCCAGCACGCGGGGCGCCCTTTTCGAGCAGTACTTC. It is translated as CASTRGALFEQYF.

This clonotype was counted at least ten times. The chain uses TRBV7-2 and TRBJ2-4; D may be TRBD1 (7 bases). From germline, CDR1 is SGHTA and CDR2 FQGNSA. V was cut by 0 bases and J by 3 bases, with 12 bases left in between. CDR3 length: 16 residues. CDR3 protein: CASSLAAGGYKNIQYF. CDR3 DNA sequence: TGTGCCAGCAGCTTAGCGGCAGGGGGGTACAAAAACATTCAGTACTTC. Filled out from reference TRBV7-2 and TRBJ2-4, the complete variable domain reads GAGVSQSPSNKVTEKGKDVELRCDPISGHTALYWYRQSLGQGLEFLIYFQGNSAPDKSGLPSDRFSAERTGGSVSTLTIQRTQQEDSAVYLCASSLAAGGYKNIQYFGAGTRLSVL.